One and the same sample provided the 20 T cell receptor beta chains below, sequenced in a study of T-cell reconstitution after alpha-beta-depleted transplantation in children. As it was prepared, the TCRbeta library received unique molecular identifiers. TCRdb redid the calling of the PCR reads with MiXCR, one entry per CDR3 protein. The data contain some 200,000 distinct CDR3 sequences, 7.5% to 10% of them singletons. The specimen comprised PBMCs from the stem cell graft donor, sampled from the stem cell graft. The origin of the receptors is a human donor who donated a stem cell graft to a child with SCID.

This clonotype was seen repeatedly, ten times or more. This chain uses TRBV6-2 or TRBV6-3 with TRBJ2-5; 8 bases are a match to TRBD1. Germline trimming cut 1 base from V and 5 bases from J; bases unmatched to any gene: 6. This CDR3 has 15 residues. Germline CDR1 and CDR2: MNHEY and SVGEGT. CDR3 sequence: CASSYWGTGPETQYF. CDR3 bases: TGTGCCAGCAGTTACTGGGGGACAGGTCCGGAGACCCAGTACTTC.

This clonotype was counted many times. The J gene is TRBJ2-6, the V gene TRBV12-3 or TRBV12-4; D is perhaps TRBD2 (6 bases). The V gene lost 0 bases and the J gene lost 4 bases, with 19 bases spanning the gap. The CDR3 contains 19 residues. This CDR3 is CASSLAQGGGYSGANVLTF. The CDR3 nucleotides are TGTGCCAGCAGTTTAGCCCAGGGTGGGGGGTATTCCGGGGCCAACGTCCTGACTTTC.

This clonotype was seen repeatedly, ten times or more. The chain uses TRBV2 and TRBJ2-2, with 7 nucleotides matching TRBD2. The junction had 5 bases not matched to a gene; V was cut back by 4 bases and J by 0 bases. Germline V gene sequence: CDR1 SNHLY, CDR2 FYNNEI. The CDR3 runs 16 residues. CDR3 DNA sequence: TGTGCCAGCAGTGGGTCCCTAGCGGCGAACACCGGGGAGCTGTTTTTT. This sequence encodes CASSGSLAANTGELFF.

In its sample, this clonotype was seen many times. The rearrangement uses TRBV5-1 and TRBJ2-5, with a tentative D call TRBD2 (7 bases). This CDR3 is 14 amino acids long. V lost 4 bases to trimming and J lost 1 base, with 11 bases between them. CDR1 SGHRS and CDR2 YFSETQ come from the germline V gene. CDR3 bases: TGCGCCAGCAGCCGGGGGGCGTCCCAAGAGACCCAGTACTTC. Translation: CASSRGASQETQYF.

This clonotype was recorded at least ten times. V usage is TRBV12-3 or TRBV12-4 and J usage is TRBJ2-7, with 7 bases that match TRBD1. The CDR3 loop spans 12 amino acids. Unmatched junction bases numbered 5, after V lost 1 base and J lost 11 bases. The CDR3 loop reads CASSLVPGQKYF. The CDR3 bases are TGTGCCAGCAGTTTAGTCCCGGGACAGAAGTACTTC.

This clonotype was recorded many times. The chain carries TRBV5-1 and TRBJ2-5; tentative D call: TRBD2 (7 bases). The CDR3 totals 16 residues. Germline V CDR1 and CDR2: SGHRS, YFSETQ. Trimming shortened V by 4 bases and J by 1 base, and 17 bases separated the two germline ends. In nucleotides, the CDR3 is TGCGCCAGCAGCCGGGGGCTAACGGGGGGCCAAGAGACCCAGTACTTC. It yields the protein CASSRGLTGGQETQYF.

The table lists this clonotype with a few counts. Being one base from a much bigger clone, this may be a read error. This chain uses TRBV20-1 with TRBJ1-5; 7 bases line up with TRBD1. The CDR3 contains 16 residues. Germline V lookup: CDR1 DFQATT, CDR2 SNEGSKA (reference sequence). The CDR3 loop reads CCARSETGLAIQPQHF. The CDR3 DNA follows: TGCTGTGCTAGATCCGAGACAGGGCTAGCAATTCAGCCCCAGCATTTT.

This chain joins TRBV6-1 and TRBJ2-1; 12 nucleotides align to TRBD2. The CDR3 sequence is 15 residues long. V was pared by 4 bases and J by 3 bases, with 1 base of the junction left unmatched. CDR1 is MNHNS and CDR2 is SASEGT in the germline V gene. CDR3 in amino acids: CASSGLAGDYNEQFF. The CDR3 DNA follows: TGTGCCAGCAGTGGACTAGCGGGGGACTACAATGAGCAGTTCTTC.

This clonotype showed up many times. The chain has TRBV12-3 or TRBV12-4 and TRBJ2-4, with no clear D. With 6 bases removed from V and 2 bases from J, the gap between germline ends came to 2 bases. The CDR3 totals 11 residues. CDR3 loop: CASSTKNIQYF. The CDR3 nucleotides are TGTGCCAGCAGCACCAAAAACATTCAGTACTTC.

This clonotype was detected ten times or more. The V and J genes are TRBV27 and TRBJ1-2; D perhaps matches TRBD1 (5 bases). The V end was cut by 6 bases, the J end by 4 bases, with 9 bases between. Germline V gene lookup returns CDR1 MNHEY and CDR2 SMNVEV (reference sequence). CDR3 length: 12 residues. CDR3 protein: CASRGDSYGYTF. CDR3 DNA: TGTGCCAGCAGGGGGGATTCCTATGGCTACACCTTC.

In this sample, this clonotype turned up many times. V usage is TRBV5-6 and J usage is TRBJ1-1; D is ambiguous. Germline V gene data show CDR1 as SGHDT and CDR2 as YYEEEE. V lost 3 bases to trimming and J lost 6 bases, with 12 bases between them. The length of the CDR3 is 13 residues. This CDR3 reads CASSYGMAAEAFF. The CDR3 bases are TGTGCCAGCAGCTACGGGATGGCGGCTGAAGCTTTCTTT.

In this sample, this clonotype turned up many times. CDR3 sequence: CASRDTSGGAYNEQFF. CDR3 sequence (DNA): TGCGCCAGCAGGGACACTAGCGGGGGGGCCTACAATGAGCAGTTCTTC. This rearrangement joins TRBV10-2 to TRBJ2-1; 13 positions agree with TRBD2. J lost 2 bases, V lost 6 bases, and 4 bases had no gene match. This CDR3 spans 16 amino acids. Germline values: CDR1 WSHSY, CDR2 SAAADI.

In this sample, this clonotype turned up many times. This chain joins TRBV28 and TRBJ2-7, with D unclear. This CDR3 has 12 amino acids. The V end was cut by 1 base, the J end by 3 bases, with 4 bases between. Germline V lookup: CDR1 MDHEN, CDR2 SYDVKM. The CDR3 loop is CASSLSRYEQYF. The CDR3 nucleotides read TGTGCCAGCAGTTTATCCCGCTACGAGCAGTACTTC.

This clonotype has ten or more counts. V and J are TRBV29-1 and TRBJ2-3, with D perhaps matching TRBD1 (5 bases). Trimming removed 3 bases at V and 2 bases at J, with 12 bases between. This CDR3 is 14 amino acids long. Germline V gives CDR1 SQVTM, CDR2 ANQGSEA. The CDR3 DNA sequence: TGCAGCGTTGACGGCAGGGCTGTCACAGATACGCAGTATTTT. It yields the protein CSVDGRAVTDTQYF.

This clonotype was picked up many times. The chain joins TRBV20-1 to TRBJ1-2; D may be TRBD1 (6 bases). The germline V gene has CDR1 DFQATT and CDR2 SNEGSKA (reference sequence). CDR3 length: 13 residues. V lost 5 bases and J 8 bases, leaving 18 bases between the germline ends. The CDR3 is CSAHNRASGGYTF. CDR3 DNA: TGCAGTGCTCATAACAGGGCGTCGGGAGGCTACACCTTC.

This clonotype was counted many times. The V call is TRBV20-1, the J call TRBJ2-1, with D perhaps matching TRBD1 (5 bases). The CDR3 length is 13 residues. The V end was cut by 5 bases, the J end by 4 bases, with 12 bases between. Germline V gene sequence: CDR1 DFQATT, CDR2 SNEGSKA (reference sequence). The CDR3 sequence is CSAGADLYNEQFF. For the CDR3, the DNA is TGCAGTGCTGGGGCCGATTTATACAATGAGCAGTTCTTC.

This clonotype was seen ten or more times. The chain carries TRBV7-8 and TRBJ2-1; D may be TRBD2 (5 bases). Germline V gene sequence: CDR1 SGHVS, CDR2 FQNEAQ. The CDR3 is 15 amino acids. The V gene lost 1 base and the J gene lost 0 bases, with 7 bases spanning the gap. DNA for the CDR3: TGTGCCAGCAGCTTAGAAGGACTCTCCTACAATGAGCAGTTCTTC. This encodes CASSLEGLSYNEQFF.

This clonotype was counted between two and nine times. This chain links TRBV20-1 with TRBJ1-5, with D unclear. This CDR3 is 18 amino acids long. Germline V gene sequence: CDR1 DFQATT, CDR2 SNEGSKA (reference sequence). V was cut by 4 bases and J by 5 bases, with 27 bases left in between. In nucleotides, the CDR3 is TGCAGTGCTACGCCAACGGGCGGTGGCCGCCAAGACGATCAGCCCCAGCATTTT. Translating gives CSATPTGGGRQDDQPQHF.

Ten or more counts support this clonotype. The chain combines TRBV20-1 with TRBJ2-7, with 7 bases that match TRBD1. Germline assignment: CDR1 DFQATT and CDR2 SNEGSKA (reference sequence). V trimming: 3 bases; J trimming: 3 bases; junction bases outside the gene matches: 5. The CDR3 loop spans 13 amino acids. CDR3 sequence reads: CSASRDSGYEQYF. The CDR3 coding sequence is TGCAGTGCTAGCCGGGACAGTGGCTACGAGCAGTACTTC.

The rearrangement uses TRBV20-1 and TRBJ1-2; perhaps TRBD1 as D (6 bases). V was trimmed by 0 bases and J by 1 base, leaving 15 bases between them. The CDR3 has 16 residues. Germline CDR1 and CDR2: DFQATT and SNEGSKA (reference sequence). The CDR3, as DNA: TGCAGTGCTAGAGATTTCGGGACACAAAATAACTATGGCTACACCTTC. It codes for CSARDFGTQNNYGYTF.